This T cell receptor beta chain was captured in a study of beta chain features in type 1 diabetes. The isolated RNA, all of it, was reverse transcribed, so expressed TCRB transcripts were what got sequenced. Profiled with immunoSEQ multiplex PCR; TCRdb holds only in-frame clones, not every one. Among hundreds of thousands of clones listed, roughly 13% were seen once. CD4+ naive, central memory, regulatory and stem cell-like memory cells were sorted via CD45RO/CCR7/CD25/CD127/CD95/CD27. Study-level points and caveats: Equally in patients and controls, shorter templates might have been favored by PCR. These data did not resolve whether HLA type affects TCRB rearrangement. In every one of the four CD4+ subsets, TCRB CDR3s were moderately but significantly shorter in Type 1 diabetes patients.

Trimming cost V 2 bases and J 6 bases, with 4 bases left between them. The CDR3 has 12 residues. CDR1 and CDR2 (germline): MDHEN, SYDVKM. As for this clone: Its antigen is not identified.

The rearrangement uses TRBV28 and TRBJ2-2; D remains unclear. This receptor was obtained from a man younger than 35 with type 1 diabetes. The sample was naive CD4+ T cells from blood. The CDR3 coding sequence is TGTGCCAGCAGTTTAAGTGCCGGGGAGCTGTTTTTT. Its translation is CASSLSAGELFF. Complete variable domain (other parts from reference TRBV28 and TRBJ2-2): DVKVTQSSRYLVKRTGEKVFLECVQDMDHENMFWYRQDPGLGLRLIYFSYDVKMKEKGDIPEGYSVSREKKERFSLILESASTNQTSMYLCASSLSAGELFFGEGSRLTVL.